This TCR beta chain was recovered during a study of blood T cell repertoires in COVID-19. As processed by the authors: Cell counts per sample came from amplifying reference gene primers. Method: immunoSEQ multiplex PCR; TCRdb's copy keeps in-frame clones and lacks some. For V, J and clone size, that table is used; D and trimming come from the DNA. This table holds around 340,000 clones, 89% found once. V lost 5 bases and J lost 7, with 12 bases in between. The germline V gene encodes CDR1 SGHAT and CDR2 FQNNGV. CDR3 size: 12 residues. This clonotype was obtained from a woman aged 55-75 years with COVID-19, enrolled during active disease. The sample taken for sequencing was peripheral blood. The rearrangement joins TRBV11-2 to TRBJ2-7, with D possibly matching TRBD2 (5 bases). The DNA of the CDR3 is TGTGCCAGCAGCCAGAGGTCGGGGGAGCAGTACTTC. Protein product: CASSQRSGEQYF.